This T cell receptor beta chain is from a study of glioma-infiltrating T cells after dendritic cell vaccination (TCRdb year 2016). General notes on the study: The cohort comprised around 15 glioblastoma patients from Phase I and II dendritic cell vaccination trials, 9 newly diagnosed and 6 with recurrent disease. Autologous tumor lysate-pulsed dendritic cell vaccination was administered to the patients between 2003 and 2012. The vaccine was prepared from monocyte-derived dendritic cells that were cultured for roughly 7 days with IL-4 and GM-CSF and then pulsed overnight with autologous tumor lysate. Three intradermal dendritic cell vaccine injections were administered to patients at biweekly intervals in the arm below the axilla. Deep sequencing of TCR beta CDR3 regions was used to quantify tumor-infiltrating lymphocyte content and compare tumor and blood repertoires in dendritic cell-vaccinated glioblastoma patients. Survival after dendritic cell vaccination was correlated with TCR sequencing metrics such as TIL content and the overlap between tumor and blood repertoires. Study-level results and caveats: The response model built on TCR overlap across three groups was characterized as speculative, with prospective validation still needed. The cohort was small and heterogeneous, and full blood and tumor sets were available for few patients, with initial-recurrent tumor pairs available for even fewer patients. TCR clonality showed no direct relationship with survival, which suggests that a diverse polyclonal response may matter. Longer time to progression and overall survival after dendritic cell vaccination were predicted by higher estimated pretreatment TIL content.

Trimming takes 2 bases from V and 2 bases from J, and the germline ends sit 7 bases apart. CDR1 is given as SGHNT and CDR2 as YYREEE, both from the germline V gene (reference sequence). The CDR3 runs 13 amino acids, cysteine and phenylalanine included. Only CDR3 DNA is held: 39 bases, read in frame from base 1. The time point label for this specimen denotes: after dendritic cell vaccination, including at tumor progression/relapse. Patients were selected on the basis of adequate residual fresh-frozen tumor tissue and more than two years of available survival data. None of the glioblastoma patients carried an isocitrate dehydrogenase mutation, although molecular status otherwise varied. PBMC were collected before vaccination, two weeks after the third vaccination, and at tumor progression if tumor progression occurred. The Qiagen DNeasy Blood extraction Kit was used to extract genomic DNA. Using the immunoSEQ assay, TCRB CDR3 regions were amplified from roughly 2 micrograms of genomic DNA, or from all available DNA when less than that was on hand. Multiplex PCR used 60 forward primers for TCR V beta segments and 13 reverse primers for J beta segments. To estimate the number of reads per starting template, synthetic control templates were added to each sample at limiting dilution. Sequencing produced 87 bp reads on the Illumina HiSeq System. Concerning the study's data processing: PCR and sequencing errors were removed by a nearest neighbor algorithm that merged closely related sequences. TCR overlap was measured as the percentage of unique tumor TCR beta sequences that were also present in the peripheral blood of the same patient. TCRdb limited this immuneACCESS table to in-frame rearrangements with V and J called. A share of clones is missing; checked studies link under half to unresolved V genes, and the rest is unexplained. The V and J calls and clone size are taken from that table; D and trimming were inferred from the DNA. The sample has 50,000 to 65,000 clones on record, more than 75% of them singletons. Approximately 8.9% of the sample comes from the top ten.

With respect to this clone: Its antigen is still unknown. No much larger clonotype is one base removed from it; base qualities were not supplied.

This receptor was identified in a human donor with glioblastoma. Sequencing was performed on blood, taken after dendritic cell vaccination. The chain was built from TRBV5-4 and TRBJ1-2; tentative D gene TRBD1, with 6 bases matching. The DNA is TGTGCCAGCAGCTTAGACAGGAACTATGGCTACACCTTC. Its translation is CASSLDRNYGYTF.